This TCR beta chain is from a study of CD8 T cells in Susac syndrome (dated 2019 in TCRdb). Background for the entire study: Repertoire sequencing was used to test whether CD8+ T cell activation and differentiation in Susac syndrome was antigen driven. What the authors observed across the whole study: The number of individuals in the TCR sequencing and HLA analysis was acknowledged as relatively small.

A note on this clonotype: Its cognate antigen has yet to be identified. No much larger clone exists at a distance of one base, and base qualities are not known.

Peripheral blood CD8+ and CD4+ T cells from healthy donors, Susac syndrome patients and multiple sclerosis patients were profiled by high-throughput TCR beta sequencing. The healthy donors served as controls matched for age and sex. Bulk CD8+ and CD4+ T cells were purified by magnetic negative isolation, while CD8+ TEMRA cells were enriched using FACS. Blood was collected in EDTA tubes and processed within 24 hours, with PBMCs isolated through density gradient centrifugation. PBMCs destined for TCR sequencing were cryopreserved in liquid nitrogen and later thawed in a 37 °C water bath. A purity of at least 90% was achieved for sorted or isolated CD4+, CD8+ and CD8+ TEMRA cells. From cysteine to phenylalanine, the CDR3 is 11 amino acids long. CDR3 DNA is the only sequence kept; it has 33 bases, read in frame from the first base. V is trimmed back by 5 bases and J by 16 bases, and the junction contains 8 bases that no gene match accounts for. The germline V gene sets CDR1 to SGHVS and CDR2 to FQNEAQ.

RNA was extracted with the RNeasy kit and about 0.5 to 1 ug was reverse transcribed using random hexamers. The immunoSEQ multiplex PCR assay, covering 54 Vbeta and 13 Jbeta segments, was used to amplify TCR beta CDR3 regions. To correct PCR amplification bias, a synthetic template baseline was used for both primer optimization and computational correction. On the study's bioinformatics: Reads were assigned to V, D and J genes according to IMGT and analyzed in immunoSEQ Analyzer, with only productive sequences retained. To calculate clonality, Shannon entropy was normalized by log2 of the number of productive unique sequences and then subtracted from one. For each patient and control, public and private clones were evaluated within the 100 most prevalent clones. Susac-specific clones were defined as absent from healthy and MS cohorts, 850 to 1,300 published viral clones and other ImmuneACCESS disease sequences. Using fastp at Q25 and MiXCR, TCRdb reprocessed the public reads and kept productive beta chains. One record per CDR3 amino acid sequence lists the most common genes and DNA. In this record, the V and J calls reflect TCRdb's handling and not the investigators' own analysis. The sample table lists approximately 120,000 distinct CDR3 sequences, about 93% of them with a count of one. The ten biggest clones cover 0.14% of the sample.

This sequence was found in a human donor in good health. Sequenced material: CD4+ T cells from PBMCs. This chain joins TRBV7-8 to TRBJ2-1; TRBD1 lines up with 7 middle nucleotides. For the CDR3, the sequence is CASSLQGVHFF. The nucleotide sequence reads TGTGCCAGCAGCCTGCAGGGGGTCCATTTCTTC.